This TCR beta chain was documented in a study of T cells in Graves' hyperthyroidism and ophthalmopathy. Ophthalmopathy patients all had a Clinical Activity Score of at least 3, a NOSPECS grade of at least 4 and disease under 3 months old. Germline loops: CDR1 MNHEY, CDR2 SVGAGI. The CDR3 covers 13 residues. V shed 7 bases and J 5 bases; nucleotides not matched to a gene: 5. RNA transcripts gave rise to amplified TCR beta CDR3 regions. TCR CDR3 regions were first amplified by RT-PCR with HTBI primers. TCRdb passed the multiplex PCR reads through MiXCR, listing each CDR3 protein once. This table holds hundreds of thousands of distinct CDR3 sequences, less than 25% found once. This clonotype was seen repeatedly, ten times or more.

This TCR was recovered from a woman aged 25 to 39 with Graves' ophthalmopathy. Specimen: blood. The chain joins TRBV6-5 to TRBJ1-5; 7 bases match TRBD1. The DNA of the CDR3 is TGTGCCAGCACCCAAGACAGGGATCAGCCCCAGCATTTT. It codes for CASTQDRDQPQHF.